This record covers a single T cell receptor beta chain. The assay was immunoSEQ multiplex PCR, and TCRdb's table has in-frame clones only and misses some. The profile shows some 50,000 clones, 88% of them singletons. CDR1 and CDR2 (germline): MNHNY, SVGAGI (reference sequence). Unmatched junction bases numbered 11, after V lost 5 bases and J lost 7 bases. The CDR3 extends over 15 amino acids. The data belong to a study of OX40 agonist ivuxolimab in advanced cancers. About the study: While on treatment, patients had intravenous ivuxolimab at 0.01 to 10 mg/kg every 2 weeks.

Sequences were derived from CD4+ or CD8+ T cells sorted from blood, sampled in a trial of the OX40 agonist ivuxolimab. The chain is built from TRBV6-6 and TRBJ2-7; TRBD1 matches at 10 bases. The TCR was taken from an adult with an advanced solid tumor such as melanoma, head and neck, liver or kidney cancer. The CDR3, as DNA: TGTGCCAGCAGTCAAACCGGGACAGGGGTAGGGGAGCAGTACTTC. As protein: CASSQTGTGVGEQYF.